A selection of T cell receptor beta chains follows, all from one sample in a study of T cell changes during pregnancy in multiple sclerosis. Sequencing used immunoSEQ multiplex PCR; TCRdb keeps in-frame clones, though not all of them. The repertoire has 84,000 or so clones, approximately 94% of them found once; the top ten carry 2.5%. Source: peripheral blood, taken in the third trimester of pregnancy. The origin of the receptors is a female donor with multiple sclerosis, enrolled in a pregnancy study. Both conserved end residues are trimmed from each CDR3.

j_call: TRBJ1-1
v_call: TRBV5-1
cdr3_aa: ASSLWGDTEAF

j_call: TRBJ1-2
v_call: TRBV15
cdr3_aa: ATSRAGVVGYT

j_call: TRBJ2-1
v_call: TRBV19
cdr3_aa: ASSRVAGGTSSYNEQF

j_call: TRBJ2-1
v_call: TRBV6-1
cdr3_aa: ASSTRSSYNEQF

j_call: TRBJ1-5
v_call: TRBV9
cdr3_aa: ASSVGEGQPQH

j_call: TRBJ2-7
v_call: TRBV13
cdr3_aa: ASSLGTGLSYEQY

j_call: TRBJ1-1
v_call: TRBV19
cdr3_aa: ASSSGMGTEAF

j_call: TRBJ1-2
v_call: TRBV5-1
cdr3_aa: ASSFTDRGSDGYT

j_call: TRBJ2-5
v_call: TRBV11-2
cdr3_aa: ASSLVLWDRH

j_call: TRBJ2-7
v_call: TRBV11-1
cdr3_aa: ASSLYWTGIYEQY

j_call: TRBJ2-3
v_call: TRBV18
cdr3_aa: ASSPARSGQGIADTQY

j_call: TRBJ1-1
v_call: TRBV6-5
cdr3_aa: ASRSRGTEAF

j_call: TRBJ2-4
v_call: TRBV29-1
cdr3_aa: SVVLGEGGLNIQY

j_call: TRBJ1-2
v_call: TRBV6-7
cdr3_aa: ASSYLGVCYGYT

j_call: TRBJ1-2
v_call: TRBV2
cdr3_aa: ASRDFGVDGYT

j_call: TRBJ2-7
v_call: TRBV29-1
cdr3_aa: SVEDKTGGMHEQY

j_call: TRBJ2-3
v_call: TRBV5-1
cdr3_aa: ASSLPGTDTQY

j_call: TRBJ2-7
v_call: TRBV30
cdr3_aa: AWSGRGARWQY

j_call: TRBJ2-1
v_call: TRBV5-1
cdr3_aa: ASSLTSGGPRNEQF

j_call: TRBJ2-2
v_call: TRBV11-3
cdr3_aa: ASSLRPPQSTGELF

j_call: TRBJ1-4
v_call: TRBV7-8
cdr3_aa: ASSSPRDSTTNEKLF

j_call: TRBJ1-6
v_call: TRBV10-2
cdr3_aa: ASSGGSGTGNSPLH

j_call: TRBJ1-5
v_call: TRBV19
cdr3_aa: ASSKIRGSNQPQH

j_call: TRBJ1-1
v_call: TRBV6-6
cdr3_aa: ASTGFGTEAF

j_call: TRBJ2-5
v_call: TRBV7-2
cdr3_aa: ASSLSGTSWETQY

j_call: TRBJ2-5
v_call: TRBV9
cdr3_aa: ASSPGTSSQETQY

j_call: TRBJ1-6
v_call: TRBV21-1
cdr3_aa: ASSNRGQNSPLH

j_call: TRBJ2-1
v_call: TRBV7-3
cdr3_aa: ASSLLGGDSGEQF

j_call: TRBJ2-7
v_call: TRBV5-4
cdr3_aa: ASSLAPGNSYEQY

j_call: TRBJ1-2
v_call: TRBV15
cdr3_aa: ATSRTDESNYGYT

j_call: TRBJ2-4
v_call: TRBV5-1
cdr3_aa: ATKAAGPIVPGIVDIQY

j_call: TRBJ1-1
v_call: TRBV2
cdr3_aa: ASSERRGAFEAF

j_call: TRBJ1-3
v_call: TRBV2
cdr3_aa: ASTLRGQGDPNTIY

j_call: TRBJ1-1
v_call: TRBV11-2
cdr3_aa: ASSLVLGQGAKNTEAF

j_call: TRBJ2-1
v_call: TRBV7-6
cdr3_aa: ASSLASGAHEQF

j_call: TRBJ2-1
v_call: TRBV18
cdr3_aa: ASSPDRLYNEQF

j_call: TRBJ2-5
v_call: TRBV19
cdr3_aa: ASSIGGAHQETQY

j_call: TRBJ1-5
v_call: TRBV6-5
cdr3_aa: ASSGTPTQPQH

j_call: TRBJ1-5
v_call: TRBV7-9
cdr3_aa: ASSLAPDQPQH

j_call: TRBJ1-5
v_call: TRBV2
cdr3_aa: ASTLSSITGSQGQPQH

j_call: TRBJ2-1
v_call: TRBV15
cdr3_aa: ATSRVDRAGDNEQF

j_call: TRBJ2-7
v_call: TRBV10-3
cdr3_aa: AISESIGVDYEQY

j_call: TRBJ1-2
v_call: TRBV6-4
cdr3_aa: ASSRGREYGYT

j_call: TRBJ2-7
v_call: TRBV5-1
cdr3_aa: ASSQDRGSYEQY